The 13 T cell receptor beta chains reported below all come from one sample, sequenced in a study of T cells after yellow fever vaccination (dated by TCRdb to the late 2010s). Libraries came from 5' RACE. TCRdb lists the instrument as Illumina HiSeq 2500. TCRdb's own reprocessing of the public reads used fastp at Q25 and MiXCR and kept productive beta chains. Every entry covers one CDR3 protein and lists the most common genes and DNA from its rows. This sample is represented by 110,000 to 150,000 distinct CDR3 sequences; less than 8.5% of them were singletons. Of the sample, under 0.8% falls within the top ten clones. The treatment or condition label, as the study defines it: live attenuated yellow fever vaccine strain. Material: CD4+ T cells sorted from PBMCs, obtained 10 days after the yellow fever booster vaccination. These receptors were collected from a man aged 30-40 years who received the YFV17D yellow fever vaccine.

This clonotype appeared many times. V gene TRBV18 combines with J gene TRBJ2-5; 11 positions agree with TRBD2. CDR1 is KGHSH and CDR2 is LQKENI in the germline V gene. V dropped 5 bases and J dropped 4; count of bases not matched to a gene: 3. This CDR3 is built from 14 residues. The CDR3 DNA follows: TGTGCCAGCTCAATGACTAGCGGGACAGAGACCCAGTACTTC. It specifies CASSMTSGTETQYF.

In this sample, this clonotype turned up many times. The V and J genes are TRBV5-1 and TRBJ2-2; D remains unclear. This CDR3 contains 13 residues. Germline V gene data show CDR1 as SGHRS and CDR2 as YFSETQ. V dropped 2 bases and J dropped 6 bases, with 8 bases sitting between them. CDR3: CASSFIGAGELFF. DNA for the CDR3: TGCGCCAGCAGCTTCATCGGAGCCGGGGAGCTGTTTTTT. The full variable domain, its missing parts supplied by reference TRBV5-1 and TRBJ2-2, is KAGVTQTPRYLIKTRGQQVTLSCSPISGHRSVSWYQQTPGQGLQFLFEYFSETQRNKGNFPGRFSGRQFSNSRSEMNVSTLELGDSALYLCASSFIGAGELFFGEGSRLTVL.

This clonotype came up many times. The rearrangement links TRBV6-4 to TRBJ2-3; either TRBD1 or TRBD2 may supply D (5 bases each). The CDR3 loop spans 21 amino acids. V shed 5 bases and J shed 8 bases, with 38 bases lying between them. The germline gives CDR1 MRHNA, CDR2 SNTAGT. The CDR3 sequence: CASSPPWRFSRDRLVSGTQYF. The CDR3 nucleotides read TGTGCCAGCAGTCCCCCTTGGCGTTTTAGTCGGGACCGATTAGTGAGTGGTACGCAGTATTTT.

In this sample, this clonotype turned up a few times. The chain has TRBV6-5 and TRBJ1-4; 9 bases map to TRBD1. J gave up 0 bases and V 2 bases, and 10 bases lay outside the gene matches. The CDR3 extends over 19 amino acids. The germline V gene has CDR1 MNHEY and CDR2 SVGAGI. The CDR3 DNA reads TGTGCCAGCAGTTACCAGGACAGGGGTCTACTTGCAACTAATGAAAAACTGTTTTTT. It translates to CASSYQDRGLLATNEKLFF.

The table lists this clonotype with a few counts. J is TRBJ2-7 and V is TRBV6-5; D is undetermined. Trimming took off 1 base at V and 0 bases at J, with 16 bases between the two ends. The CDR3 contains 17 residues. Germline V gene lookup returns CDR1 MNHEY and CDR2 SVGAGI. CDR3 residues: CASSYYDHFKASYEQYF. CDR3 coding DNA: TGTGCCAGCAGTTACTACGACCATTTTAAGGCCTCCTACGAGCAGTACTTC.

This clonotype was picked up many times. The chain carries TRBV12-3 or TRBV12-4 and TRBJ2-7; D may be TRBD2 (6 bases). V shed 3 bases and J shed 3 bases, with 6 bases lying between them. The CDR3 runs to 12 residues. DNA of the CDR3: TGTGCCAGCAGTTTCGGGGGCTACGAGCAGTACTTC. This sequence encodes CASSFGGYEQYF.

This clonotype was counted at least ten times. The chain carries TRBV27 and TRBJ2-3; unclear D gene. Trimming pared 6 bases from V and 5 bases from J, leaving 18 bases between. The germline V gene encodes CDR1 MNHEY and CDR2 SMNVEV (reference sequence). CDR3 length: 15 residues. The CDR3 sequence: CASSYGLLKVDTQYF. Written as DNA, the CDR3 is TGTGCCAGCAGCTACGGGTTACTCAAGGTAGATACGCAGTATTTT.

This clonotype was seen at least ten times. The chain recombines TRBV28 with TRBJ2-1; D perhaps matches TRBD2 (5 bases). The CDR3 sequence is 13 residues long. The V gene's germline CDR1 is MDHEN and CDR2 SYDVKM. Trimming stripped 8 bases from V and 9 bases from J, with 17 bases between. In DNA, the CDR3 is TGTGCCAGCGAGGACTCGCTAGTTGGTGAGCAGTTCTTC. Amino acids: CASEDSLVGEQFF.

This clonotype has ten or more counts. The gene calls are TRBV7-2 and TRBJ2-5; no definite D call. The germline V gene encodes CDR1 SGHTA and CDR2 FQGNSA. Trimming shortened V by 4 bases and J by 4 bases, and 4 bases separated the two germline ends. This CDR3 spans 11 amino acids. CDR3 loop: CASSSVETQYF. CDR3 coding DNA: TGTGCCAGCAGCTCTGTAGAGACCCAGTACTTC.

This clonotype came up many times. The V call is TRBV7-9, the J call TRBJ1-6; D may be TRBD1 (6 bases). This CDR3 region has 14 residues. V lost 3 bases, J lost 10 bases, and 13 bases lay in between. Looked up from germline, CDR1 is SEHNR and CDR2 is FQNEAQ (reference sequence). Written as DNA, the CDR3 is TGTGCCAGCAGCTTCGGCAGGGGAGGATCACCCCTCCACTTT. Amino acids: CASSFGRGGSPLHF. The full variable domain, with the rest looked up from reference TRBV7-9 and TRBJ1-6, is DTGVSQNPRHKITKRGQNVTFRCDPISEHNRLYWYRQTLGQGPEFLTYFQNEAQLEKSRLLSDRFSAERPKGSFSTLEIQRTEQGDSAMYLCASSFGRGGSPLHFGNGTRLTVT.

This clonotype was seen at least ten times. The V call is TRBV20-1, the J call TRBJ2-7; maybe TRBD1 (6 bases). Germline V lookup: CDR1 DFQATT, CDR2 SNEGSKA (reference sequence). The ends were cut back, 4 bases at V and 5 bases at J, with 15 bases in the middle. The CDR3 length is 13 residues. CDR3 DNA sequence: TGCAGTGCTAAGACCCCAGGGGTTCACGAGCAGTACTTC. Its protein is CSAKTPGVHEQYF.

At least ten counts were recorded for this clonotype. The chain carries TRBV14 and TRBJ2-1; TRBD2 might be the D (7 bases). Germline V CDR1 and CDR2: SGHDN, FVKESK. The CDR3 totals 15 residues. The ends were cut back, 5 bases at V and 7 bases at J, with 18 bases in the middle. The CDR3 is CASSGRLARGNEQFF. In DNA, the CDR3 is TGTGCCAGCAGCGGACGACTAGCAAGGGGGAATGAGCAGTTCTTC.

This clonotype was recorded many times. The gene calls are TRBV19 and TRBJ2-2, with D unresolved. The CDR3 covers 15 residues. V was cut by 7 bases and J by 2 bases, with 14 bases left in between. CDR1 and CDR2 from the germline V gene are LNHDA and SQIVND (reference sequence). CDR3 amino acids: CASTTADLNTGELFF. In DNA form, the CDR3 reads TGTGCCAGTACCACGGCCGACCTAAACACCGGGGAGCTGTTTTTT.